This record covers a single TCR beta chain. Its antigen is as yet unknown. Repertoires were generated with immunoSEQ multiplex PCR, while TCRdb's copy carries only in-frame clones and drops some. The sample shows more than 35,000 clones, 81% of them seen only once. This sample stems from a study of a mutant IDH1 vaccine in newly diagnosed glioma. Overall study context: Vaccines were begun 4-6 weeks after radiotherapy alone, or with temozolomide cycles. Patients previously underwent radiotherapy, temozolomide, or both, and most underwent both.

Time point here: week 35, safety follow-up. Each dose of the vaccine consisted of 300 ug of mutant IDH1 20-mer peptide, with topical imiquimod. Germline V gene lookup returns CDR1 LNHDA and CDR2 SQIVND (reference sequence). The V end lost 0 bases, the J end lost 4 bases, and 21 bases lay between the germline ends. This CDR3 spans 18 amino acids. Material: PBMCs, obtained from a glioma patient whose treatment included an IDH1 peptide vaccine. The receptor's source is a woman between 40 and 50 years old with glioma. Some clones in this sample may be carry-over from other donors' samples. V and J are TRBV19 and TRBJ1-1; D may be TRBD1 (5 bases). Here the CDR3 reads CASSIDNERFTGGTEAFF. The CDR3 DNA reads as TGTGCCAGTAGTATAGATAACGAACGTTTTACGGGGGGCACTGAAGCTTTCTTT.